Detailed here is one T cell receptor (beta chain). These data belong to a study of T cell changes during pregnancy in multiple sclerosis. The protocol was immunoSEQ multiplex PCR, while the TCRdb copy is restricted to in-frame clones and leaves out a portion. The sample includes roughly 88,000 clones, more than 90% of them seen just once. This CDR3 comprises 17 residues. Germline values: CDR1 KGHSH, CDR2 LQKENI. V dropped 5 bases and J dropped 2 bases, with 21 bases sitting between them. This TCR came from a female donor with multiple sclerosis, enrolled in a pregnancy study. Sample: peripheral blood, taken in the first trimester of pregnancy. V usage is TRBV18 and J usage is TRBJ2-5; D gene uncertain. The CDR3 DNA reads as TGTGCCAGCTCAATCTACGGAGAGCCCAGCCCGCAAGAGACCCAGTACTTC. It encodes CASSIYGEPSPQETQYF.